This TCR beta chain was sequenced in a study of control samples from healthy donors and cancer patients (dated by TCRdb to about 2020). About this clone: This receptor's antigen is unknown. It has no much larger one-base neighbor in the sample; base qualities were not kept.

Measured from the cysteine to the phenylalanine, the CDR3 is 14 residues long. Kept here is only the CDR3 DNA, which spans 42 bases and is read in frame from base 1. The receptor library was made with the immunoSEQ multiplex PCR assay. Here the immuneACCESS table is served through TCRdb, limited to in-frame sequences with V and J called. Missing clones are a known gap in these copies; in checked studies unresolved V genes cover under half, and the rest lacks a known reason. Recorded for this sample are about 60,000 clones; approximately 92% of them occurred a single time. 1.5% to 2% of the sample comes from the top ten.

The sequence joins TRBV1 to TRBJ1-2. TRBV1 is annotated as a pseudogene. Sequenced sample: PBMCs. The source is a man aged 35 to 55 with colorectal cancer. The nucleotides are TGCACCAGCAGCCGAGGACGGTTTAACTATGGCTACACCTTC. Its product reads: CTSSRGRFNYGYTF.